The 17 T cell receptor beta chains given below trace back to one sample, sequenced in a study of blood T cell repertoires in COVID-19. Only in-frame clones appear in the TCRdb table, and some are missing; sequencing was by immunoSEQ multiplex PCR. Here the sample spans 74,000 or so clones, 85% to 90% being singletons. The sequenced sample was peripheral blood. The receptor source for this set is a man aged 45-65 years with active COVID-19.

This clone has a single count. The chain uses TRBV12-3 or TRBV12-4 and TRBJ1-2, with D possibly being TRBD1 (5 bases). CDR3 length: 12 residues. V shed 8 bases and J shed 4 bases, with 11 bases lying between them. The CDR3, as DNA: TGTGCCAGCCGACCGGGGGGCTATGGCTACACCTTC. It yields the protein CASRPGGYGYTF.

The V and J genes are TRBV15 and TRBJ1-4; D uncertain. The germline gives CDR1 LNHNV, CDR2 YYDKDF (reference sequence). V lost 0 bases and J 3 bases, leaving 11 bases between the germline ends. The CDR3 spans 16 residues. The CDR3 loop is CATSRDDRGANEKLFF. CDR3 nucleotides: TGTGCCACCAGCAGAGATGATCGAGGAGCTAATGAAAAACTGTTTTTT.

The chain couples TRBV27 to TRBJ1-1; D call uncertain. The V gene's germline CDR1 is MNHEY and CDR2 SMNVEV (reference sequence). CDR3 length: 15 residues. V was trimmed by 5 bases and J by 5 bases, leaving 18 bases between them. The CDR3 loop reads CASSPREWEWTEAFF. The CDR3 region has the DNA TGTGCCAGCAGTCCCCGGGAGTGGGAGTGGACTGAAGCTTTCTTT.

V and J are TRBV9 and TRBJ1-2; no reliable D call. CDR3 size: 15 residues. The germline gives CDR1 SGDLS, CDR2 YYNGEE. Trimming removed 0 bases at V and 4 bases at J, with 13 bases between. The CDR3 DNA is TGTGCCAGCAGCGTAGTAGGAGGGAGCAGCTATGGCTACACCTTC. Translating it yields CASSVVGGSSYGYTF.

V gene TRBV2 combines with J gene TRBJ1-6; TRBD1 matches at 8 bases. The CDR3 sequence is 14 residues long. Germline CDR1 is SNHLY and CDR2 is FYNNEI. Germline trimming cut 6 bases from V and 10 bases from J; bases unmatched to any gene: 8. CDR3 nucleotides: TGTGCCAGCAGCAATACAGGGGACAGGTCACCCCTCCACTTT. Translated, it gives CASSNTGDRSPLHF.

The chain employs TRBV2 and TRBJ2-1, with 10 bases that match TRBD2. V dropped 3 bases and J dropped 3; count of bases not matched to a gene: 8. Germline CDR1 reads SNHLY; CDR2 reads FYNNEI. The CDR3 consists of 17 residues. The CDR3 is CASSELAGGKIYNEQFF. Written as DNA, the CDR3 is TGTGCCAGCAGTGAGTTAGCGGGGGGAAAAATCTACAATGAGCAGTTCTTC. The whole variable domain, remainder taken from reference TRBV2 and TRBJ2-1, is EPEVTQTPSHQVTQMGQEVILRCVPISNHLYFYWYRQILGQKVEFLVSFYNNEISEKSEIFDDQFSVERPDGSNFTLKIRSTKLEDSAMYFCASSELAGGKIYNEQFFGPGTRLTVL.

This sequence joins TRBV12-3 or TRBV12-4 and TRBJ1-1, with D possibly TRBD1 on 5 matching bases. This CDR3 spans 13 amino acids. V gave up 3 bases and J gave up 2 bases, with 7 bases separating them. This CDR3 is CASSFDRNTEAFF. In nucleotides, the CDR3 is TGTGCCAGCAGTTTCGACAGAAACACTGAAGCTTTCTTT.

This rearrangement joins TRBV5-1 to TRBJ1-3, with 8 bases fitting TRBD1. Per the germline V gene, CDR1 is SGHRS and CDR2 is YFSETQ. After removal of 4 bases from V and 6 bases from J, the junction contained 9 bases not matched to a gene. The CDR3 sequence is 15 residues long. The CDR3 DNA follows: TGCGCCAGCAGCCACCAGGGGACAGGCGAAAACACCATATATTTT. It specifies CASSHQGTGENTIYF.

This clone was detected once. The V gene is TRBV19, the J gene TRBJ2-3; perhaps TRBD2 as D (5 bases). Deletions cut 3 bases from V and 5 bases from J, with 12 bases between. The CDR3 totals 14 residues. Germline CDR1 is LNHDA and CDR2 is SQIVND (reference sequence). The CDR3 nucleotides read TGTGCCAGTAGTATGGGGTTCGAGGGAGATACGCAGTATTTT. This encodes CASSMGFEGDTQYF.

V gene TRBV10-2 combines with J gene TRBJ2-4, with TRBD1 identical over 7 bases. The V gene end was trimmed by 5 bases and the J gene end by 3 bases; junction bases not matched to a gene: 13. The CDR3 sequence is 17 residues long. From germline, CDR1 is WSHSY and CDR2 SAAADI. CDR3 nucleotide sequence: TGCGCCAGCAGTTCCGGACTCCCCAGGGGGTTCAAAAACATTCAGTACTTC. Its translation is CASSSGLPRGFKNIQYF.

This rearrangement joins TRBV4-3 to TRBJ2-1; D is perhaps TRBD2 (6 bases). The CDR3 is 15 residues long. V lost 0 bases and J lost 7, with 13 bases in between. The germline V gene encodes CDR1 LGHNA and CDR2 YSLEER. CDR3 DNA sequence: TGCGCCAGCAGCCAAGACCTCCGACTAGATAATGAGCAGTTCTTC. Amino acid sequence: CASSQDLRLDNEQFF.

This clone has a single count. The chain recombines TRBV5-1 with TRBJ2-1; 8 bases are a match to TRBD2. V shed 4 bases and J 8 bases; nucleotides not matched to a gene: 11. The V gene's germline CDR1 is SGHRS and CDR2 YFSETQ. The CDR3 covers 15 residues. In nucleotides, the CDR3 is TGCGCCAGCAGCCCTGGTTTCGGGGGGGCCTATGAGCAGTTCTTC. Residues: CASSPGFGGAYEQFF.

This clone appeared a few times. This chain uses TRBV6-4 with TRBJ2-2; TRBD1 matches 8 bases. The CDR3 sequence is 15 residues long. Germline assignment: CDR1 MRHNA and CDR2 SNTAGT. Unmatched junction bases numbered 10, after V lost 6 bases and J lost 7 bases. This chain's CDR3 is CASSEGQGEVGELFF. CDR3 in DNA: TGTGCCAGCAGCGAAGGACAGGGCGAGGTCGGGGAGCTGTTTTTT.

The gene calls are TRBV3-1 (or the pseudogene TRBV3-2) and TRBJ1-3; D is perhaps TRBD1 (5 bases). The CDR3 consists of 14 residues. V was clipped by 4 bases and J by 1 base, with 8 bases between them. Per germline, CDR1 LGHDT and CDR2 YNNKEL (reference sequence). CDR3 sequence reads: CASSRGHSGNTIYF. DNA of the CDR3: TGTGCCAGCAGCCGTGGACATTCTGGAAACACCATATATTTT.

This chain links TRBV6-5 with TRBJ1-3; weak D call: TRBD1 (5 bases). CDR3 length: 12 residues. CDR1 is MNHEY, CDR2 SVGAGI, per germline. Between the trimmed V and J ends, which lost 8 bases and 4 bases, there was a span of 9 bases. Written as DNA, the CDR3 is TGTGCCAGCCAGGGCCCCGGAAACACCATATATTTT. The encoded protein is CASQGPGNTIYF.

The chain uses TRBV20-1 and TRBJ2-7; 10 bases match TRBD2. CDR3 length equals 14 residues. Losses at the gene ends were 3 bases for V and 3 bases for J; bases not matched to a gene: 5. Germline values: CDR1 DFQATT, CDR2 SNEGSKA (reference sequence). CDR3 nucleotide sequence: TGCAGTGCTAGTGAAGCGGGGGGGCTCTACGAGCAGTACTTC. Translated, it gives CSASEAGGLYEQYF.

The rearrangement links TRBV6-5 to TRBJ1-1; 11 nucleotides line up with TRBD1. V shed 3 bases and J 8 bases; nucleotides not matched to a gene: 11. Germline V lookup: CDR1 MNHEY, CDR2 SVGAGI. The CDR3 is 16 amino acids. CDR3 sequence reads: CASSYGQGAKGKEAFF. The CDR3 nucleotides read TGTGCCAGCAGTTATGGACAGGGGGCAAAGGGAAAGGAAGCTTTCTTT.